Detailed here is one T cell receptor (beta chain). The data are from a study of blood T cell repertoires in COVID-19. Overall study: Some COVID-19 samples were acute and others convalescent; all came from the United States, Italy and Spain. PBMCs, B-cell-depleted T cells, or T cells provided the cDNA or gDNA that made up the material.

Enrolment of Seattle patients took place during active infection, and they were followed longitudinally. This CDR3 has 14 amino acids. Germline V gene sequence: CDR1 MNHEY, CDR2 SVGAGI. V trimming: 7 bases; J trimming: 9 bases; junction bases outside the gene matches: 5. Original methodology: For nucleated cells, counts were estimated from reference gene primer amplification. Measured with immunoSEQ multiplex PCR; TCRdb has only the in-frame clones, and not every one. That table supplies the V and J calls and clone size; D and trimming were determined from the DNA. The sample holds roughly 500,000 clones, approximately 92% seen once.

This TCR was sampled from a man younger than 30 with COVID-19, enrolled during active disease. Sequenced input: peripheral blood. The gene calls are TRBV6-5 and TRBJ1-6; 11 bases are a match to TRBD1. CDR3 nucleotides: TGTGCCAGCAAGGACAGGGGGCGCGTTTCACCCCTCCACTTT. Translation: CASKDRGRVSPLHF.